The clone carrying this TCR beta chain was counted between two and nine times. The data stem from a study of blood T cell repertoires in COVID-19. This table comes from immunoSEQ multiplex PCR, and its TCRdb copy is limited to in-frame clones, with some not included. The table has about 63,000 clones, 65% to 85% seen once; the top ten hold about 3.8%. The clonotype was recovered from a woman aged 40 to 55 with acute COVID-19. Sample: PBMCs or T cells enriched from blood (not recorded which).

The chain's CDR3 is CASRGGGFTEAFF. CDR3 sequence (DNA): TGTGCCAGCCGGGGCGGGGGGTTCACTGAAGCTTTCTTT. The V and J genes are TRBV19 and TRBJ1-1; D is possibly TRBD1 (5 bases). Trimming left V 9 bases short and J 4 bases short, with 15 bases between. Germline values: CDR1 LNHDA, CDR2 SQIVND (reference sequence). This CDR3 region has 13 residues.